Below, 13 T cell receptor beta chains from the same sample are listed, as sequenced in a study of cytomegalovirus exposure and HLA in healthy donors. PCR primers comprised 60 Vbeta and 13 Jbeta primers. Sequenced by immunoSEQ multiplex PCR; TCRdb stores in-frame clones only, minus some. The record lists approximately 40,000 clones, of which the ten most abundant hold 5.5% to 7%. Sequenced input: PBMCs. The origin of the receptors is a human donor in good health.

This rearrangement joins TRBV5-4 to TRBJ1-6, with 7 bases lining up with TRBD1. The CDR3 is made up of 14 amino acids. Germline V gene sequence: CDR1 SGHNT, CDR2 YYREEE (reference sequence). V shed 0 bases and J 10 bases; nucleotides not matched to a gene: 4. The CDR3 protein is CASSLDRGVSPLHF. CDR3 nucleotides: TGTGCCAGCAGCTTGGACAGGGGTGTGTCACCCCTCCACTTT.

The chain recombines TRBV5-3 with TRBJ2-7, with 7 bases fitting TRBD1. TRBV5-3 is an open reading frame whose function is uncertain. The CDR3 covers 12 residues. The J segment lost 4 bases and the V segment lost 10 bases, leaving 8 bases of the junction unmatched. The DNA of the CDR3 is TGTGCCCGACGAGGGGGCCGGTACGAGCAGTACTTC. It translates to CARRGGRYEQYF.

This chain links TRBV5-1 with TRBJ1-2, with 7 bases that match TRBD1. This CDR3 is built from 15 residues. Trimming at V came to 3 bases and at J to 7 bases, leaving 12 bases not matched to a gene. Germline CDR1 reads SGHRS; CDR2 reads YFSETQ. This CDR3 is CASSSEGGLSGGYTF. For the CDR3, the DNA is TGCGCCAGCAGCTCCGAAGGGGGCCTGAGCGGTGGCTACACCTTC.

The CDR3 bases are TGTGCCAGCAGTCGGAGGGGGGGCGTATATGAAAAACTGTTTTTT. It yields the protein CASSRRGGVYEKLFF. J is TRBJ1-4 and V is TRBV9, with D perhaps TRBD1 (6 bases). The CDR3 sequence is 15 residues long. Germline lookup yields CDR1 SGDLS and CDR2 YYNGEE. V lost 5 bases to trimming and J lost 6 bases, with 17 bases between them.

Concerning this clone itself: The same CDR3 is also encoded by other DNA sequences in this sample. The genes are TRBV29-1 and TRBJ2-7; D possibly corresponds to TRBD1 (6 bases). From germline, CDR1 is SQVTM and CDR2 ANQGSEA. Trimming removed 2 bases at V and 0 bases at J, with 20 bases between. This CDR3 has 17 residues. The CDR3 DNA reads as TGCAGCGTTGAATTCACAGGGCGAACCGACCTCTCCTACGAGCAGTACTTC. It specifies CSVEFTGRTDLSYEQYF.

V usage is TRBV5-6 and J usage is TRBJ2-7, with D possibly TRBD2 on 5 matching bases. Per the germline V gene, CDR1 is SGHDT and CDR2 is YYEEEE. The CDR3 runs to 14 residues. The V end lost 1 base, the J end lost 4 bases, and 12 bases lay between the germline ends. The DNA of the CDR3 is TGTGCCAGCAGCTTGTCTAGCAAACCGTACGAGCAGTACTTC. This gives the protein CASSLSSKPYEQYF.

To note about this clone: An end of the junction does not agree with germline; a read error may underlie this. V is TRBV5-1 and J is TRBJ1-1; D remains ambiguous. Per germline, CDR1 SGHRS and CDR2 YFSETQ. The CDR3 spans 13 residues. The CDR3 spells CASSYDKDTEDFF. The DNA of the CDR3 is TGCGCCAGCAGCTATGACAAAGACACTGAAGATTTCTTT.

V usage is TRBV5-1 and J usage is TRBJ2-5; 9 bases map to TRBD2. Germline trimming cut 3 bases from V and 5 bases from J; bases unmatched to any gene: 5. This CDR3 has 14 amino acids. Germline lookup yields CDR1 SGHRS and CDR2 YFSETQ. CDR3 nucleotide sequence: TGCGCCAGCAGCTCCCTAGCGGGGTGGGAGACCCAGTACTTC. As protein: CASSSLAGWETQYF. Using reference TRBV5-1 and TRBJ2-5 for the parts outside the CDR3, the full variable domain is KAGVTQTPRYLIKTRGQQVTLSCSPISGHRSVSWYQQTPGQGLQFLFEYFSETQRNKGNFPGRFSGRQFSNSRSEMNVSTLELGDSALYLCASSSLAGWETQYFGPGTRLLVL.

V usage is TRBV5-1 and J usage is TRBJ1-5, with D possibly matching TRBD1 (5 bases). Trimming left V 0 bases short and J 1 base short, with 8 bases between. This CDR3 contains 15 residues. Germline assignment: CDR1 SGHRS and CDR2 YFSETQ. Here the CDR3 DNA reads TGCGCCAGCAGCTTGGGCCAGGGAAGCAATCAGCCCCAGCATTTT. It yields the protein CASSLGQGSNQPQHF. Filled out from reference TRBV5-1 and TRBJ1-5, the complete variable domain reads KAGVTQTPRYLIKTRGQQVTLSCSPISGHRSVSWYQQTPGQGLQFLFEYFSETQRNKGNFPGRFSGRQFSNSRSEMNVSTLELGDSALYLCASSLGQGSNQPQHFGDGTRLSIL.

This chain joins TRBV28 and TRBJ2-7, with TRBD1 matching 9 bases. The junction had 5 bases not matched to a gene; V was cut back by 8 bases and J by 0 bases. The CDR3 extends over 14 amino acids. Germline CDR1 MDHEN, CDR2 SYDVKM. CDR3 DNA: TGTGCCAGCCAACGACAGGGGGGCTCCTACGAGCAGTACTTC. It is translated as CASQRQGGSYEQYF.

With regard to this clone: The sample holds other DNA sequences that translate to the same CDR3. The J gene is TRBJ2-7, the V gene TRBV6-5; 9 positions agree with TRBD2. The CDR3 covers 14 residues. CDR1 is MNHEY, CDR2 SVGAGI, per germline. Germline trimming cut 7 bases from V and 0 bases from J; bases unmatched to any gene: 4. In DNA, the CDR3 is TGTGCCAGCAAACGTAGCGGGGGCTCCTACGAGCAGTACTTC. This sequence encodes CASKRSGGSYEQYF.

The chain employs TRBV6-6 and TRBJ1-4; 9 bases map to TRBD1. Germline CDR1 is MNHNY and CDR2 is SVGAGI (reference sequence). Losses at the gene ends were 4 bases for V and 8 bases for J; bases not matched to a gene: 5. This CDR3 spans 14 amino acids. CDR3 nucleotides: TGTGCCAGCAGTTCCGGGACAGGGAGGGAAAAACTGTTTTTT. It encodes CASSSGTGREKLFF.

J is TRBJ2-5 and V is TRBV5-4; possible D gene TRBD1, 5 bases. Germline-derived CDR1 and CDR2 are SGHNT and YYREEE (reference sequence). There are 15 residues in the CDR3. V gave up 4 bases and J gave up 5 bases, with 18 bases separating them. CDR3 residues: CASSPRERGMETQYF. In DNA, the CDR3 is TGTGCCAGCAGCCCTAGGGAAAGGGGTATGGAGACCCAGTACTTC.